What follows is one T cell receptor (beta chain) and its context. Self-reported history from a screening survey and questionnaire set each donor's cohort. The data derive from a study of blood T cell repertoires in COVID-19. The V segment lost 6 bases and the J segment 5 bases; nucleotides outside the gene matches: 5. The CDR3 covers 13 residues. The V gene's germline CDR1 is SNHLY and CDR2 FYNNEI. The assay was immunoSEQ multiplex PCR, and TCRdb's table has in-frame clones only and misses some. The data contain some 170,000 clones, over 75% of them singletons. The TCR sequence derives from a human donor with acute COVID-19. The donor label of this sample is uncertain. The J gene is TRBJ1-1, the V gene TRBV2; 8 bases are shared with TRBD1. Sequenced material: PBMCs or T cells enriched from blood (not recorded which). The CDR3 DNA is TGTGCCAGCAGAACAGGGGGAGTTACTGAAGCTTTCTTT. Residues: CASRTGGVTEAFF.